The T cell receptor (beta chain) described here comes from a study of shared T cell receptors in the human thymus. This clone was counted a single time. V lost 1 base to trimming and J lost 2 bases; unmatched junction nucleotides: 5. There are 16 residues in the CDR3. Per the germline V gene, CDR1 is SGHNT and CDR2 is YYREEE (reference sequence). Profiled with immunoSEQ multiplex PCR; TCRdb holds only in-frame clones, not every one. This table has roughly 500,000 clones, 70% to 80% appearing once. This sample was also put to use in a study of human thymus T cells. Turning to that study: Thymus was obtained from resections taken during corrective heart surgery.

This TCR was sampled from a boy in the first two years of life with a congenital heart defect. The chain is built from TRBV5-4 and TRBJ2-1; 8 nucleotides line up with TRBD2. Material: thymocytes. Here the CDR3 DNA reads TGTGCCAGCAGCTTGTTGGGGACTAGACCCTACAATGAGCAGTTCTTC. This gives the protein CASSLLGTRPYNEQFF.